This TCR beta chain originates from a study of technical replicates of blood from a few donors. Assay: immunoSEQ multiplex PCR; the TCRdb copy retains only in-frame clones and omits some. Among over 60,000 clones, 93% were seen once, and the ten largest hold 0.25%. V dropped 3 bases and J dropped 6 bases, with 12 bases sitting between them. In germline, CDR1 is LGHNA, CDR2 YNFKEQ. The CDR3 runs to 14 residues. This chain joins TRBV4-2 and TRBJ2-4; no clear D. This TCR was sampled from a human donor in good health. Sample: T cells isolated from PBMCs. Here the CDR3 DNA reads TGTGCCAGCAGCCATGCTGGCGGCGCAAACATTCAGTACTTC. Amino acids: CASSHAGGANIQYF.